This T cell receptor beta chain was sequenced in a study of cytomegalovirus exposure and HLA in healthy donors. Looking at the study overall: There were 65 million to 85 million unique TCRs (from HLA-typed donors) in an early data release.

The donors gave bone marrow, and they were healthy. From germline, CDR1 is SGHVS and CDR2 FNYEAQ. Unmatched junction bases numbered 8, after V lost 1 base and J lost 2 bases. The CDR3 contains 17 residues. Regarding this clone: What it recognizes is unknown.

60 Vbeta and 13 Jbeta primers were used in PCR. Sequenced by immunoSEQ multiplex PCR; TCRdb stores in-frame clones only, minus some. The sample carries around 100,000 clones, approximately 73% recorded once. Notes on the study in general: With further analysis later on, most CMV-associated TCR beta chains appeared HLA-restricted. Later analysis indicated greater clonal expansion among HLA-associated TCR beta chains than among equally common other chains.

Sequencing was carried out using PBMCs. The receptor's source is a woman younger than 30 in good health and CMV-seropositive. The rearrangement links TRBV7-6 to TRBJ1-3; 7 nucleotides align to TRBD1. In nucleotides, the CDR3 is TGTGCCAGCAGCTTAGGCCCCACGGACAGGACTGGAAACACCATATATTTT. This gives the protein CASSLGPTDRTGNTIYF.